This T cell receptor beta chain was retrieved from a study of OX40 agonist ivuxolimab in advanced cancers. Study-wide context: As their treatment, patients were administered ivuxolimab, an agonistic anti-OX40 (CD134) antibody. Partial responses, seen in three patients, involved one hepatocellular carcinoma and two cutaneous melanomas. Study-level findings and limits: Which antigen the expanded peripheral T cells recognized is unknown.

Sequencing was performed with immunoSEQ multiplex PCR; in TCRdb, only in-frame clones are kept and a portion is missing. The sample contains about 75,000 clones, 70% to 90% of which appear only once. The trim removed 4 bases at V and 5 bases at J, leaving 3 bases unmatched. Per the germline V gene, CDR1 is SGDLS and CDR2 is YYNGEE. The CDR3 contains 13 residues. Concerning this clone itself: Its antigen remains unidentified.

This TCR was sampled from an adult with an advanced solid tumor such as melanoma, head and neck, liver or kidney cancer. This specimen consisted of CD4+ or CD8+ T cells sorted from blood, obtained in a trial of the OX40 agonist ivuxolimab. The rearrangement joins TRBV9 to TRBJ1-5; 7 bases match TRBD1. As DNA, the CDR3 is TGTGCCAGCAGCCGACAGGGAGATCAGCCCCAGCATTTT. It specifies CASSRQGDQPQHF.